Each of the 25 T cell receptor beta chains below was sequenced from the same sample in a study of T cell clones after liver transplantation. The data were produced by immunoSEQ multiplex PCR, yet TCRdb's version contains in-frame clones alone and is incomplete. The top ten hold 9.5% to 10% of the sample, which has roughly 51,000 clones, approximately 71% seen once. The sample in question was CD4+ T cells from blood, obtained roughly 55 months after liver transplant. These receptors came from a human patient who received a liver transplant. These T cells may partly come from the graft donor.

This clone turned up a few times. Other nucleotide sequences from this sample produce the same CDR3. CDR3 residues: CASSDEGGTEAFF. DNA for the CDR3: TGTGCCAGCAGTGACGAGGGTGGCACTGAAGCTTTCTTT. The chain carries TRBV6-4 and TRBJ1-1, with no clear D. V lost 2 bases, J lost 4 bases, and 8 bases lay in between. Germline-derived CDR1 and CDR2 are MRHNA and SNTAGT. There are 13 residues in the CDR3.

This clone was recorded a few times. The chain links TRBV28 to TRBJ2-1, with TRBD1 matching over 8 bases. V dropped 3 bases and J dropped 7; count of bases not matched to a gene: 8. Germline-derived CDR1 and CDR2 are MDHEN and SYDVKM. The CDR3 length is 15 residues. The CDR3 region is CASSFQPGGGNEQFF. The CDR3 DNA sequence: TGTGCCAGCAGTTTTCAGCCAGGGGGCGGGAATGAGCAGTTCTTC.

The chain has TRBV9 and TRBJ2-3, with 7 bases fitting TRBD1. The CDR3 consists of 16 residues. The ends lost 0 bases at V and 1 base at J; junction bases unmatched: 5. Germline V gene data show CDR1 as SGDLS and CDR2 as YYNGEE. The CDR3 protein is CASSVASTGGTDTQYF. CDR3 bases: TGTGCCAGCAGCGTAGCGTCTACAGGGGGCACAGATACGCAGTATTTT.

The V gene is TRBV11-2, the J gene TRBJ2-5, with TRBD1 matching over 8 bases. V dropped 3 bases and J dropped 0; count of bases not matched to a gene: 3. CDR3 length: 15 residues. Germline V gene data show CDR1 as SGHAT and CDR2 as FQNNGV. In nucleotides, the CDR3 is TGTGCCAGCAGCTTGGGGGACAGGCACCAAGAGACCCAGTACTTC. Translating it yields CASSLGDRHQETQYF.

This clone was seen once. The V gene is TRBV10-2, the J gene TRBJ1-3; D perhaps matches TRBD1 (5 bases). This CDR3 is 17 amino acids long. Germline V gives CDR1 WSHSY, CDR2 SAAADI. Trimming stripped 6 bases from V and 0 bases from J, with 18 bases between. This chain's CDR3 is CASSSRGDYSSGNTIYF. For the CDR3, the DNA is TGCGCCAGCAGCTCCCGGGGGGATTATAGCTCTGGAAACACCATATATTTT.

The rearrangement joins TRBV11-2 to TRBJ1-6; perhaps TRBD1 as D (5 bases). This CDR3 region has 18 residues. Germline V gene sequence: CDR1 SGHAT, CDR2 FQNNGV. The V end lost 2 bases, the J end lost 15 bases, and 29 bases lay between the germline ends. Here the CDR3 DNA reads TGTGCCAGCAGCTTACAGGGACGGCCGATGAATCTCTACAACGGCCTCCACTTT. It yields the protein CASSLQGRPMNLYNGLHF.

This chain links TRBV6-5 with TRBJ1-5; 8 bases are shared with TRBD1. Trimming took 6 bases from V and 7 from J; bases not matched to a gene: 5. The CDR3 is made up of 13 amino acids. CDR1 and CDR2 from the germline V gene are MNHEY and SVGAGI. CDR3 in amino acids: CASRGQGGQPQHF. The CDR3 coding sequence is TGTGCCAGCAGAGGACAGGGAGGACAGCCCCAGCATTTT.

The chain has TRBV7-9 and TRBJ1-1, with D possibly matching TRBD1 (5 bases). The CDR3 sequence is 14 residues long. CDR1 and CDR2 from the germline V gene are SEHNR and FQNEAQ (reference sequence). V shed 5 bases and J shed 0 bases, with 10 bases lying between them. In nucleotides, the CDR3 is TGTGCCAGCAGCCTGACAGAGATGAACACTGAAGCTTTCTTT. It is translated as CASSLTEMNTEAFF.

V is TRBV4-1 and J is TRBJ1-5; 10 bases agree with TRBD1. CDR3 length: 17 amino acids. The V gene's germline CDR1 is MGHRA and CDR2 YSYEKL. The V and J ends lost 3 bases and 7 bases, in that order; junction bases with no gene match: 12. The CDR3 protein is CASSQGGTGAKIQPQHF. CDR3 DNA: TGCGCCAGCAGCCAGGGGGGGACAGGGGCGAAAATCCAGCCCCAGCATTTT.

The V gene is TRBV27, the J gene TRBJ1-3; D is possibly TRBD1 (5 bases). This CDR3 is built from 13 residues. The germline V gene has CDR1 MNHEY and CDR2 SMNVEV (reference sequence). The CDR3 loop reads CVEGELAGNTIYF. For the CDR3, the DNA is TGTGTTGAAGGGGAGCTTGCTGGAAACACCATATATTTT.

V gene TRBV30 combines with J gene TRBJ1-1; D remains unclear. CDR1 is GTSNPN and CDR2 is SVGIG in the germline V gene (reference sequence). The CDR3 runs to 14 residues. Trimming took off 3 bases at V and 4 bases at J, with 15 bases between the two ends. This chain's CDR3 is CAWSRGMFGTEAFF. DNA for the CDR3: TGTGCCTGGAGCCGAGGGATGTTCGGCACTGAAGCTTTCTTT.

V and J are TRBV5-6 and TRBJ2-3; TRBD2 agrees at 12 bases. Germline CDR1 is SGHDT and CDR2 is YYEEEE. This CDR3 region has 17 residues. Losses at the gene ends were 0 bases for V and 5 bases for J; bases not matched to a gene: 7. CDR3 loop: CASSLAGLAGPKDTQYF. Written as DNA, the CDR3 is TGTGCCAGCAGCTTGGCCGGACTAGCGGGGCCAAAAGATACGCAGTATTTT.

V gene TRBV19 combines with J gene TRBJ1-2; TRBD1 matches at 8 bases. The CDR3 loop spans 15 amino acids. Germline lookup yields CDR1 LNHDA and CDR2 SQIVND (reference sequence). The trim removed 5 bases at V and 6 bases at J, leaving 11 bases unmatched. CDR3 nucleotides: TGTGCCAGTAGTCCTTTGGACAGGGTAGGGAATGGCTACACCTTC. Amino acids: CASSPLDRVGNGYTF.

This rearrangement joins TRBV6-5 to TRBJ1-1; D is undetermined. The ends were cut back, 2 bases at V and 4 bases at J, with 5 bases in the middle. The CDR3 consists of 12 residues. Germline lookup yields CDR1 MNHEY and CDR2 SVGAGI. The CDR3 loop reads CASSYGSTEAFF. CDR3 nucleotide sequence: TGTGCCAGCAGTTACGGGTCCACTGAAGCTTTCTTT.

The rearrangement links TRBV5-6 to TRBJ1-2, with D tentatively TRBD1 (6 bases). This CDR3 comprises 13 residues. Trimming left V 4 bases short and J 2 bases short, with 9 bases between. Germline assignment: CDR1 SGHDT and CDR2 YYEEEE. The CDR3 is CASSPGQNYGYTF. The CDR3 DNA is TGTGCCAGCAGCCCCGGACAGAACTATGGCTACACCTTC.

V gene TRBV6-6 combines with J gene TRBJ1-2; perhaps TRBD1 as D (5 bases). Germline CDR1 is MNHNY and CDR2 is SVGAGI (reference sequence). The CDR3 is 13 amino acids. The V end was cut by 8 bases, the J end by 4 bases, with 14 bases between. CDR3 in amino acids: CASEQGDGYGYTF. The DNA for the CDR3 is TGTGCCAGCGAGCAGGGAGATGGCTATGGCTACACCTTC.

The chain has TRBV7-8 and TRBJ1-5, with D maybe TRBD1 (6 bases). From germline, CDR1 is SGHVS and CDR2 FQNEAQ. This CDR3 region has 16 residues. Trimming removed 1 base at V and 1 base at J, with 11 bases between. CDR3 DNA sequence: TGTGCCAGCAGCTTAGTGGGGGGGGCCAGCAATCAGCCCCAGCATTTT. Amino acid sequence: CASSLVGGASNQPQHF.

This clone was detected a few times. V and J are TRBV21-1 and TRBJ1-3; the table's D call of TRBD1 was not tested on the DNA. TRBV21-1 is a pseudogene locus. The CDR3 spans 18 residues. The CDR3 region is CASSRHENSTKTGNTIYF. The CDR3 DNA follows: TGTGCCAGCAGCCGCCATGAGAACAGCACCAAAACTGGAAACACCATATATTTT.

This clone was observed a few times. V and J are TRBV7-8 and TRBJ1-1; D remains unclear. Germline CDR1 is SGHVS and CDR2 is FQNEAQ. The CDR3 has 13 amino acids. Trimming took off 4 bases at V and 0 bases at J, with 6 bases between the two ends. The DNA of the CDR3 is TGTGCCAGCAGCTCTCAGGTGAACACTGAAGCTTTCTTT. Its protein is CASSSQVNTEAFF. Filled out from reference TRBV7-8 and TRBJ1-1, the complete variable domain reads GAGVSQSPRYKVAKRGQDVALRCDPISGHVSLFWYQQALGQGPEFLTYFQNEAQLDKSGLPSDRFFAERPEGSVSTLKIQRTQQEDSAVYLCASSSQVNTEAFFGQGTRLTVV.

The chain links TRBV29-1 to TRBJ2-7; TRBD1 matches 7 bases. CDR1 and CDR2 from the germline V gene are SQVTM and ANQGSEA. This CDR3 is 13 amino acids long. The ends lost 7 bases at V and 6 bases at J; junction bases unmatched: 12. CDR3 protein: CSAYDRAGFEQYF. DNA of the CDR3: TGCAGCGCCTACGACAGGGCCGGGTTCGAGCAGTACTTC.

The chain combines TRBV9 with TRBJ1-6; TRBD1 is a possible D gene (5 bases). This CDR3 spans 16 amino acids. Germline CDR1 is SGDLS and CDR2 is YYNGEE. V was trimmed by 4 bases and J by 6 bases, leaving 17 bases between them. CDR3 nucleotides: TGTGCCAGCAGCCCCCAGGGATCCCCTAGTAATTCACCCCTCCACTTT. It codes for CASSPQGSPSNSPLHF.

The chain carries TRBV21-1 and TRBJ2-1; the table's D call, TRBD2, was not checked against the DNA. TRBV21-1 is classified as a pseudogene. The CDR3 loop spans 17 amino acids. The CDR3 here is CASSKGGLAGCYNEQFF. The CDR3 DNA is TGTGCCAGCAGCAAAGGAGGGCTAGCGGGGTGCTACAATGAGCAGTTCTTC.

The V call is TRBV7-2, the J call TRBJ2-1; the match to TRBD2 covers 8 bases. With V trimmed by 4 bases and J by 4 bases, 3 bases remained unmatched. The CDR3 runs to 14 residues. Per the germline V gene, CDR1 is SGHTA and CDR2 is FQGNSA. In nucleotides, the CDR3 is TGTGCCAGCAGCTCTTCTAGCGGGTACAATGAGCAGTTCTTC. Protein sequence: CASSSSSGYNEQFF.

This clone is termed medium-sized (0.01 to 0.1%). The CDR3 sequence: CASSDKRGGFNEQFF. CDR3 DNA: TGTGCCAGCAGCGACAAGCGGGGGGGCTTCAATGAGCAGTTCTTC. V and J are TRBV7-9 and TRBJ2-1; 10 bases agree with TRBD2. Germline V gene sequence: CDR1 SEHNR, CDR2 FQNEAQ (reference sequence). The CDR3 is 15 residues long. The V and J ends lost 5 bases and 6 bases, in that order; junction bases with no gene match: 7.

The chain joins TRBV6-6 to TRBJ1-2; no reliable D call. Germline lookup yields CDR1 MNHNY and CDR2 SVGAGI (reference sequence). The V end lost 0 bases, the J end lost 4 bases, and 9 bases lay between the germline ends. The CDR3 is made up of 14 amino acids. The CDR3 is CASSYSFDTYGYTF. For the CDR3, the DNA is TGTGCCAGCAGTTACTCCTTCGACACCTATGGCTACACCTTC.